This passage covers 13 T cell receptor beta chains from one sample sequenced in a study of regulatory T cells in long-lasting Graves disease. Time point here: newly diagnosed GD, antithyroid drugs for less than 3 months. PBMC-derived RNA was used for the TCR library. Arm-PCR with iRepertoire HTBI primers amplified the CDR3 regions for these TCR beta libraries. Each CDR3 protein gets one entry after TCRdb re-called the multiplex PCR reads with MiXCR. The table lists about 620,000 distinct CDR3 sequences, 15% to 20% of them singletons, with under 20% in the top ten. These data also featured in a second study, about T cells in Graves' hyperthyroidism and ophthalmopathy.

This specimen was peripheral blood mononuclear cells (PBMCs), taken at new diagnosis, from a patient treated with antithyroid drugs. The receptors were sampled from a woman in her twenties or thirties with Graves disease.

The sample holds many counts of this clonotype. V gene TRBV15 combines with J gene TRBJ1-2, with no clear D. CDR1 is LNHNV, CDR2 YYDKDF, per germline (reference sequence). This CDR3 region has 14 residues. V was trimmed by 1 base and J by 4 bases, leaving 10 bases between them. The CDR3 DNA sequence: TGTGCCACCAGCAGAGTAGCAACTGGCTATGGCTACACCTTC. It translates to CATSRVATGYGYTF.

This clonotype was detected a few times. As DNA, the CDR3 is TGTGCCACCAGTGAGGGGACTAGCGTTCAAGAGACCCAGTACTTC. This encodes CATSEGTSVQETQYF. The V call is TRBV24-1, the J call TRBJ2-5, with 10 bases fitting TRBD2. Germline CDR1 reads KGHDR; CDR2 reads SFDVKD. This CDR3 spans 15 amino acids. J was trimmed by 2 bases and V by 4 bases; bases with no gene match: 3.

This clonotype was detected only a few times. The J gene is TRBJ2-1, the V gene TRBV10-3; TRBD1 might be the D (5 bases). V gave up 2 bases and J gave up 6 bases, with 17 bases separating them. Per the germline V gene, CDR1 is ENHRY and CDR2 is SYGVKD. This CDR3 has 16 amino acids. The CDR3 spells CAISEPDKSPLNEQFF. As DNA, the CDR3 is TGTGCCATCAGTGAGCCGGACAAATCACCCCTCAATGAGCAGTTCTTC.

V usage is TRBV20-1 and J usage is TRBJ1-3, with D hard to call. From germline, CDR1 is DFQATT and CDR2 SNEGSKA (reference sequence). V gave up 1 base and J gave up 6 bases, with 7 bases separating them. CDR3 length: 12 amino acids. CDR3 residues: CSARVPSNTIYF. Written as DNA, the CDR3 is TGCAGTGCTAGAGTACCCTCAAACACCATATATTTT.

The chain uses TRBV28 and TRBJ2-3, with a tentative D call TRBD1 (5 bases). The CDR3 loop spans 13 amino acids. Germline V CDR1 and CDR2: MDHEN, SYDVKM. The V end lost 7 bases, the J end lost 6 bases, and 14 bases lay between the germline ends. CDR3 bases: TGTGCCAGCACTGACAGTAGCCTCGATACGCAGTATTTT. The encoded protein is CASTDSSLDTQYF.

This clonotype has more than one count but fewer than ten. The chain carries TRBV11-2 and TRBJ2-7, with unresolved D. CDR3 length equals 15 residues. Germline values: CDR1 SGHAT, CDR2 FQNNGV. Trimming removed 5 bases at V and 3 bases at J, with 17 bases between. CDR3: CASSQGVGGNYEQYF. The DNA for the CDR3 is TGTGCCAGCAGCCAAGGTGTGGGCGGCAACTACGAGCAGTACTTC.

This clonotype occurred a few times. Since a much larger clone is just one base distant, this may be a read error. Lacking the conserved final phenylalanine or tryptophan, this CDR3 likely reflects a read error. The genes are TRBV2 and TRBJ2-1, with D perhaps matching TRBD1 (5 bases). Trimming took off 6 bases at V and 6 bases at J, with 12 bases between the two ends. Germline CDR1 SNHLY, CDR2 FYNNEI. The CDR3 covers 13 residues. In nucleotides, the CDR3 is TGTGCCAGCAGCTACAGGTTTTTCAATGAGCAGTTCCTC. Translated, it gives CASSYRFFNEQFL.

This clonotype has more than one count but fewer than ten. This chain links TRBV19 with TRBJ2-3; a possible D gene is TRBD2 (5 bases). CDR1 and CDR2 (germline): LNHDA, SQIVND (reference sequence). This CDR3 has 14 residues. V was cut by 0 bases and J by 2 bases, with 6 bases left in between. CDR3 region: CASSIEDFTDTQYF. CDR3 sequence (DNA): TGTGCCAGTAGTATAGAGGACTTCACAGATACGCAGTATTTT.

The sample holds many counts of this clonotype. The chain links TRBV29-1 to TRBJ1-2, with D perhaps matching TRBD1 (5 bases). With 3 bases removed from V and 2 bases from J, the gap between germline ends came to 7 bases. This CDR3 region has 12 residues. The V gene's germline CDR1 is SQVTM and CDR2 ANQGSEA. The CDR3, as DNA: TGCAGCGTTGACACAGGAAACTATGGCTACACCTTC. This codes for CSVDTGNYGYTF.

This clonotype was counted ten times or more. The CDR3 DNA reads as TGTGCCAGCAGTTTTTTGCAGGCTAGCACAGATACGCAGTATTTT. Amino acids: CASSFLQASTDTQYF. The chain links TRBV28 to TRBJ2-3; D uncertain. Trimming took 3 bases from V and 0 from J, leaving 10 bases between them. CDR3 length: 15 residues. Germline V lookup: CDR1 MDHEN, CDR2 SYDVKM.

Many counts were recorded for this clonotype. V is TRBV5-1 and J is TRBJ2-7, with a weak D call TRBD2 (5 bases). CDR3 size: 15 residues. The germline V and J ends were trimmed by 4 bases and 1 base, with 15 bases remaining between them. CDR1 and CDR2 from the germline V gene are SGHRS and YFSETQ. In DNA, the CDR3 is TGCGCCAGCAGCGCGGGTCCAGGCGGGTCCTACGAGCAGTACTTC. Its translation: CASSAGPGGSYEQYF.

This clonotype turned up a few times. The genes are TRBV7-8 and TRBJ1-4, with no clear D. The length of the CDR3 is 14 residues. V was pared by 5 bases and J by 7 bases, with 14 bases between. Germline loops: CDR1 SGHVS, CDR2 FQNEAQ. The CDR3 spells CASSQPAPREKLFF. CDR3 DNA sequence: TGTGCCAGCAGCCAACCAGCCCCTCGTGAAAAACTGTTTTTT.

This clonotype has at least ten counts. The chain combines TRBV28 with TRBJ2-3, with unresolved D. From germline, CDR1 is MDHEN and CDR2 SYDVKM. V dropped 3 bases and J dropped 7 bases, with 14 bases sitting between them. The CDR3 covers 14 residues. Here the CDR3 reads CASSFTLPANTQYF. The CDR3 DNA is TGTGCCAGCAGTTTTACGTTACCTGCGAATACGCAGTATTTT. Supplemented by reference TRBV28 and TRBJ2-3, the full variable domain reads DVKVTQSSRYLVKRTGEKVFLECVQDMDHENMFWYRQDPGLGLRLIYFSYDVKMKEKGDIPEGYSVSREKKERFSLILESASTNQTSMYLCASSFTLPANTQYFGPGTRLTVL.